The source of this TCR beta chain is a study of tumor T cells in aggressive B-cell lymphoma (TCRdb year 2017). To prepare the library, the immunoSEQ multiplex PCR assay was applied. TCRdb mirrors the immuneACCESS table, restricted to in-frame sequences. Some clones are absent from its copies; in checked studies, under half trace to an unresolved V gene, and the reason for the others is unknown. The sample table records several thousand clones; around 95% of these occur just once. Clones ranked in the top ten supply around 2% of the sample. The germline V gene supplies CDR1 SGDLS and CDR2 YYNGEE. Counted from cysteine to phenylalanine, this CDR3 has 17 amino acids. Kept here is only the CDR3 DNA, which spans 51 bases and is read in frame from base 1. The germline V end is reduced by 4 bases and the J end by 1 base; junction bases left unmatched: 3. As regards this clone: Its antigen is unknown. Base quality data are lacking; no much larger clone is found one base away.

The receptor was isolated from an adult with diffuse large B cell lymphoma. Recombination linked TRBV9 to TRBJ2-2; TRBD2 fits 14 bases in the junction. The sample was tumor tissue. The nucleotide sequence reads TGTGCCAGCAGCAAGGGACTAGCGGGAGTGAACACCGGGGAGCTGTTTTTT. Translated, it gives CASSKGLAGVNTGELFF. Beyond the CDR3, the reference TRBV9 and TRBJ2-2 genes provide the residues; the full variable domain reads: DSGVTQTPKHLITATGQRVTLRCSPRSGDLSVYWYQQSLDQGLQFLIQYYNGEERAKGNILERFSAQQFPDLHSELNLSSLELGDSALYFCASSKGLAGVNTGELFFGEGSRLTVL.